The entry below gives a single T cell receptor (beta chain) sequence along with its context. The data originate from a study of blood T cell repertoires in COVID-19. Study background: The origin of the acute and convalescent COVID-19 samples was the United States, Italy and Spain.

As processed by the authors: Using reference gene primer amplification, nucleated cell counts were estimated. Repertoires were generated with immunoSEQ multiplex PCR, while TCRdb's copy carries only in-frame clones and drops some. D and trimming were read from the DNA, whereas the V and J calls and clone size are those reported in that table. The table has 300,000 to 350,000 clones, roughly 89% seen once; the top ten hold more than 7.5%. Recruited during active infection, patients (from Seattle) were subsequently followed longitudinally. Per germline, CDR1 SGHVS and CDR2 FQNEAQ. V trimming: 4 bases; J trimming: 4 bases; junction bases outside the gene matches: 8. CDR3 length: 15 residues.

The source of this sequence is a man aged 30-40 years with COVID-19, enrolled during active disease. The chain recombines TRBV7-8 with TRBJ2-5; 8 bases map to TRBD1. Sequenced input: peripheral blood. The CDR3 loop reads CASSYRQGRRETQYF. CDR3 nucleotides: TGTGCCAGCAGCTACCGACAGGGGAGACGAGAGACCCAGTACTTC.